The source of this T cell receptor beta chain is a study of blood T cell repertoires in COVID-19. Whole-study context: PBMCs, B-cell-depleted T cells, or T cells were the source of the cDNA or gDNA that made up the material.

Data came from immunoSEQ multiplex PCR; TCRdb stores just in-frame clones and leaves some out. The sample records 95,000 to 150,000 clones, 70% to 85% being singletons. V lost 5 bases and J 8 bases, leaving 10 bases between the germline ends. The CDR3 extends over 12 amino acids. This receptor was taken from a woman in her sixties or seventies with acute or convalescent COVID-19. This chain connects TRBV12-3 or TRBV12-4 to TRBJ1-5, with D hard to call. The sequenced material came from peripheral blood. CDR3 protein: CASSPDGKPQHF. CDR3 DNA: TGTGCCAGCAGTCCCGACGGGAAGCCCCAGCATTTT.